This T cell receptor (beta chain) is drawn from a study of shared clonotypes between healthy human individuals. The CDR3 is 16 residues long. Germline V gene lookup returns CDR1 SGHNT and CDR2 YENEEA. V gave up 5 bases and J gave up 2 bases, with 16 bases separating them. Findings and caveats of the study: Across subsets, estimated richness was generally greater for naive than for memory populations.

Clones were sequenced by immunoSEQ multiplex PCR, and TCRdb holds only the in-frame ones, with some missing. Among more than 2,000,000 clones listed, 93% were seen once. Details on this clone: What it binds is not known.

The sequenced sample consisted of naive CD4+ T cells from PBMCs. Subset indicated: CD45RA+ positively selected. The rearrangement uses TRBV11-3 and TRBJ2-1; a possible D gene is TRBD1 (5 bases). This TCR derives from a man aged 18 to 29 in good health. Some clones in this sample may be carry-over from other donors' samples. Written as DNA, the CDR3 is TGTGCCAGCAGCCGCAGCCCGCTGACAGCCTACAATGAGCAGTTCTTC. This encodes CASSRSPLTAYNEQFF.